What follows are 32 T cell receptor beta chains derived from one specimen sequenced in a study of OX40 agonist ivuxolimab in advanced cancers. Sequenced by immunoSEQ multiplex PCR; TCRdb stores in-frame clones only, minus some. This sample has around 69,000 clones, with around 90% found just once. The sequences come from CD4+ or CD8+ T cells sorted from blood, collected in a trial of the OX40 agonist ivuxolimab. These receptors originate from an adult with an advanced solid tumor such as melanoma, head and neck, liver or kidney cancer.

The chain couples TRBV28 to TRBJ1-1; D perhaps matches TRBD1 (5 bases). The CDR3 totals 14 residues. The germline V gene encodes CDR1 MDHEN and CDR2 SYDVKM. Trimming took 3 bases from V and 0 from J, leaving 8 bases between them. The CDR3 region has the DNA TGTGCCAGCAGTTTGCGGGACTTGAACACTGAAGCTTTCTTT. It encodes CASSLRDLNTEAFF.

The V and J genes are TRBV5-1 and TRBJ2-7; D is unresolved. V was cut by 5 bases and J by 5 bases, with 17 bases left in between. The CDR3 is made up of 14 amino acids. Looked up from germline, CDR1 is SGHRS and CDR2 is YFSETQ. The CDR3 loop reads CASRAVPGVDEQYF. DNA of the CDR3: TGCGCCAGCAGGGCGGTTCCCGGTGTGGACGAGCAGTACTTC.

The gene calls are TRBV6-5 and TRBJ1-2; 8 nucleotides agree with TRBD1. Germline CDR1 and CDR2: MNHEY and SVGAGI. CDR3 size: 12 residues. Trimming cost V 7 bases and J 10 bases; bases outside gene matches: 8. CDR3 amino acids: CASTPGQGYYTF. The CDR3, as DNA: TGTGCCAGCACCCCCGGACAGGGATACTACACCTTC.

V and J are TRBV5-6 and TRBJ1-1; D unresolved. V was trimmed by 4 bases and J by 6 bases, leaving 13 bases between them. The germline CDR1 and CDR2 sequences are SGHDT and YYEEEE. CDR3 length: 13 residues. The CDR3 loop reads CASSRDGRPEAFF. In DNA, the CDR3 is TGTGCCAGCAGCCGGGATGGGCGGCCTGAAGCTTTCTTT. The full variable domain, in which reference TRBV5-6 and TRBJ1-1 provide the parts outside the CDR3, is DAGVTQSPTHLIKTRGQQVTLRCSPKSGHDTVSWYQQALGQGPQFIFQYYEEEERQRGNFPDRFSGHQFPNYSSELNVNALLLGDSALYLCASSRDGRPEAFFGQGTRLTVV.

This chain links TRBV23-1 with TRBJ1-4; TRBD1 is a possible D gene (5 bases). Being an ORF, TRBV23-1 has a function that is uncertain. Deletions cut 1 base from V and 6 bases from J, with 12 bases between. This CDR3 is 15 amino acids long. CDR3: CASSQLRQGDEKLFF. The CDR3 region has the DNA TGCGCCAGCAGTCAATTGAGGCAGGGAGATGAAAAACTGTTTTTT.

This chain uses TRBV5-1 with TRBJ2-3; TRBD1 matches 12 bases. J lost 8 bases, V lost 3 bases, and 7 bases had no gene match. This CDR3 is 15 amino acids long. Looked up from germline, CDR1 is SGHRS and CDR2 is YFSETQ. CDR3 loop: CASSSGTGGTGTQYF. CDR3 bases: TGCGCCAGCAGCTCGGGGACAGGGGGCACCGGTACGCAGTATTTT.

The chain is built from TRBV9 and TRBJ1-5, with D maybe TRBD1 (6 bases). The length of the CDR3 is 14 residues. The germline V gene encodes CDR1 SGDLS and CDR2 YYNGEE. The ends were cut back, 3 bases at V and 3 bases at J, with 10 bases in the middle. CDR3 DNA sequence: TGTGCCAGCAGCGCAACAGGGTCCAATCAGCCCCAGCATTTT. Residues: CASSATGSNQPQHF.

The rearrangement links TRBV7-9 to TRBJ2-7, with TRBD2 as a possible D gene (5 bases). Germline CDR1 reads SEHNR; CDR2 reads FQNEAQ (reference sequence). CDR3 size: 14 residues. V was shortened by 6 bases and J by 2 bases, with 14 bases between the two germline ends. The CDR3 DNA follows: TGTGCCAGCAGTTTCGGACTGGATCCCTACGAGCAGTACTTC. It encodes CASSFGLDPYEQYF.

V and J are TRBV2 and TRBJ1-4; the D gene is possibly TRBD1 (5 bases). The CDR3 covers 17 residues. Germline V gene lookup returns CDR1 SNHLY and CDR2 FYNNEI. Trimming removed 4 bases at V and 0 bases at J, with 15 bases between. The CDR3, as DNA: TGTGCCAGCAGTGCCACCGGACAATGGGCAACTAATGAAAAACTGTTTTTT. As protein: CASSATGQWATNEKLFF.

This chain links TRBV6-1 with TRBJ1-6; weak D call: TRBD1 (5 bases). This CDR3 is built from 13 residues. Trimming removed 9 bases from V and 7 bases from J, with 13 bases in between. Per germline, CDR1 MNHNS and CDR2 SASEGT. The CDR3, as DNA: TGTGCCAGTAGGGGTCAAATAAATTCACCCCTCCACTTT. This codes for CASRGQINSPLHF.

V is TRBV7-6 and J is TRBJ2-7, with 10 bases matching TRBD1. The CDR3 is made up of 14 amino acids. CDR1 and CDR2 from the germline V gene are SGHVS and FNYEAQ. V lost 4 bases, J lost 6 bases, and 6 bases stayed unmatched. The CDR3 is CASSWDRGHGEQYF. The CDR3 DNA is TGTGCCAGCAGCTGGGACAGGGGTCACGGCGAGCAGTACTTC.

The V and J genes are TRBV6-5 and TRBJ2-2; D gene unclear. Trimming stripped 0 bases from V and 1 base from J, with 3 bases between. The germline V gene has CDR1 MNHEY and CDR2 SVGAGI. The CDR3 is made up of 14 amino acids. The CDR3 here is CASSYSLNTGELFF. The CDR3 DNA follows: TGTGCCAGCAGTTACTCCTTGAACACCGGGGAGCTGTTTTTT.

The chain has TRBV6-5 and TRBJ2-5; D unresolved. The V gene lost 4 bases and the J gene lost 4 bases, with 7 bases spanning the gap. Germline V gene sequence: CDR1 MNHEY, CDR2 SVGAGI. The CDR3 covers 12 residues. CDR3 residues: CASSSRAETQYF. The CDR3 DNA is TGTGCCAGCAGTTCAAGGGCAGAGACCCAGTACTTC.

The genes are TRBV18 and TRBJ1-1, with 9 nucleotides matching TRBD1. Germline lookup yields CDR1 KGHSH and CDR2 LQKENI. The CDR3 is 16 residues long. V was clipped by 5 bases and J by 3 bases; unmatched bases: 10. The CDR3 protein is CASSSTGGLGDTEAFF. The CDR3 DNA sequence: TGTGCCAGCTCATCGACAGGGGGGCTGGGAGACACTGAAGCTTTCTTT.

V is TRBV27 and J is TRBJ1-1; no firm D call. The germline CDR1 and CDR2 sequences are MNHEY and SMNVEV (reference sequence). The CDR3 loop spans 13 amino acids. With 3 bases removed from V and 2 bases from J, the gap between germline ends came to 7 bases. DNA of the CDR3: TGTGCCAGCAGTTTCAAGGCAAACACTGAAGCTTTCTTT. Translated, it gives CASSFKANTEAFF.

The V gene is TRBV11-2, the J gene TRBJ1-5; D call uncertain. Germline-derived CDR1 and CDR2 are SGHAT and FQNNGV. V was shortened by 1 base and J by 9 bases, with 7 bases between the two germline ends. The CDR3 is 12 amino acids. Here the CDR3 reads CASSLGGRPQHF. The CDR3 DNA reads TGTGCCAGCAGCTTAGGAGGGAGGCCCCAGCATTTT.

This rearrangement joins TRBV7-2 to TRBJ1-5; D not certain. The ends were cut back, 1 base at V and 0 bases at J, with 7 bases in the middle. CDR3 length: 15 amino acids. The germline V gene has CDR1 SGHTA and CDR2 FQGNSA. In DNA, the CDR3 is TGTGCCAGCAGCTTAGGGACTTATAGCAATCAGCCCCAGCATTTT. It encodes CASSLGTYSNQPQHF.

This clone was detected only a few times. Different DNA sequences within this sample yield the same CDR3. The V gene is TRBV28, the J gene TRBJ1-6, with a weak D call TRBD1 (6 bases). CDR1 and CDR2 from the germline V gene are MDHEN and SYDVKM. The CDR3 length is 14 residues. V lost 5 bases, J lost 4 bases, and 9 bases lay in between. The CDR3 sequence is CASSPDSYNSPLHF. As DNA, the CDR3 is TGTGCCAGCAGTCCGGACAGTTATAATTCACCCCTCCACTTT. The full variable domain, in which reference TRBV28 and TRBJ1-6 provide the parts outside the CDR3, is DVKVTQSSRYLVKRTGEKVFLECVQDMDHENMFWYRQDPGLGLRLIYFSYDVKMKEKGDIPEGYSVSREKKERFSLILESASTNQTSMYLCASSPDSYNSPLHFGNGTRLTVT.

This rearrangement joins TRBV6-1 to TRBJ2-7, with TRBD1 identical over 12 bases. V lost 4 bases and J lost 5; bases outside the gene matches: 6. The germline V gene encodes CDR1 MNHNS and CDR2 SASEGT. The CDR3 runs to 15 residues. As DNA, the CDR3 is TGTGCCAGCAGTGCGTGGGGACAGGGGGCGGACGAGCAGTACGTC. Translation gives CASSAWGQGADEQYV.

This rearrangement joins TRBV28 to TRBJ2-5; TRBD1 aligns across 7 bases. The J segment lost 5 bases and the V segment lost 2 bases, leaving 14 bases of the junction unmatched. Germline-derived CDR1 and CDR2 are MDHEN and SYDVKM. The length of the CDR3 is 17 residues. The CDR3 DNA follows: TGTGCCAGCAGTTTAAGCACCGGGACAGATAGGGAGGAGACCCAGTACTTC. This encodes CASSLSTGTDREETQYF.

As DNA, the CDR3 is TGTGCCAGCAGAAGAAACTCCGGGGCGAATCAGCCCCAGCATTTT. Protein: CASRRNSGANQPQHF. The chain is built from TRBV6-5 and TRBJ1-5, with D maybe TRBD1 (5 bases). The germline gives CDR1 MNHEY, CDR2 SVGAGI. The CDR3 is made up of 15 amino acids. Deletions cut 6 bases from V and 4 bases from J, with 16 bases between.

V gene TRBV7-8 combines with J gene TRBJ1-2; unclear D gene. Germline loops: CDR1 SGHVS, CDR2 FQNEAQ. V was trimmed by 1 base and J by 4 bases, leaving 10 bases between them. This CDR3 contains 14 residues. Here the CDR3 DNA reads TGTGCCAGCAGCTTAGAGCTGGGTGGCTATGGCTACACCTTC. This sequence encodes CASSLELGGYGYTF.

The chain combines TRBV4-2 with TRBJ1-5; D may be TRBD1 (6 bases). The CDR3 runs 14 residues. Germline V gene sequence: CDR1 LGHNA, CDR2 YNFKEQ. V dropped 3 bases and J dropped 6 bases, with 12 bases sitting between them. The chain's CDR3 is CASSHSGVGQPQHF. DNA for the CDR3: TGTGCCAGCAGCCATTCAGGGGTCGGTCAGCCCCAGCATTTT.

The rearrangement joins TRBV7-2 to TRBJ1-1; TRBD1 is a possible D gene (6 bases). The CDR3 totals 15 residues. Deletions cut 5 bases from V and 1 base from J, with 14 bases between. Germline V CDR1 and CDR2: SGHTA, FQGNSA. CDR3 coding DNA: TGTGCCAGCAGCCCCCCGACAGGACAGAACACTGAAGCTTTCTTT. It codes for CASSPPTGQNTEAFF. The full variable domain, completed using reference TRBV7-2 and TRBJ1-1, is GAGVSQSPSNKVTEKGKDVELRCDPISGHTALYWYRQSLGQGLEFLIYFQGNSAPDKSGLPSDRFSAERTGGSVSTLTIQRTQQEDSAVYLCASSPPTGQNTEAFFGQGTRLTVV.

This sequence joins TRBV7-2 and TRBJ2-5, with a weak D call TRBD1 (6 bases). The CDR3 contains 14 residues. V lost 5 bases and J lost 3, with 13 bases in between. Germline V gives CDR1 SGHTA, CDR2 FQGNSA. CDR3 in DNA: TGTGCCAGCAGCCTAACCCGGACAGAAGAGACCCAGTACTTC. Translation gives CASSLTRTEETQYF.

The genes are TRBV7-9 and TRBJ1-2; D is possibly TRBD1 (6 bases). The CDR3 sequence is 15 residues long. V was clipped by 1 base and J by 7 bases, with 16 bases between them. The germline V gene has CDR1 SEHNR and CDR2 FQNEAQ (reference sequence). As DNA, the CDR3 is TGTGCCAGCAGCTTAGTGGGGGCGCGGACTATTGGCTACACCTTC. Translating it yields CASSLVGARTIGYTF.

This chain uses TRBV29-1 with TRBJ1-5, with D possibly being TRBD1 (6 bases). V dropped 4 bases and J dropped 7 bases, with 11 bases sitting between them. Germline assignment: CDR1 SQVTM and CDR2 ANQGSEA. This CDR3 comprises 12 residues. In DNA form, the CDR3 reads TGCAGCGTTGGAGGGGGGGGCCAGCCCCAGCATTTT. This gives the protein CSVGGGGQPQHF.

This sequence joins TRBV28 and TRBJ1-5; D gene uncertain. Per the germline V gene, CDR1 is MDHEN and CDR2 is SYDVKM. This CDR3 has 16 residues. With 3 bases removed from V and 0 bases from J, the gap between germline ends came to 12 bases. CDR3 bases: TGTGCCAGCAGTTTGAGCCGTAGAAATAGCAATCAGCCCCAGCATTTT. Amino acids: CASSLSRRNSNQPQHF. The whole variable domain, remainder taken from reference TRBV28 and TRBJ1-5, is DVKVTQSSRYLVKRTGEKVFLECVQDMDHENMFWYRQDPGLGLRLIYFSYDVKMKEKGDIPEGYSVSREKKERFSLILESASTNQTSMYLCASSLSRRNSNQPQHFGDGTRLSIL.

CDR3 nucleotide sequence: TGTGCCAGCTCACCAAATCAGGGGGTGAACACTGAAGCTTTCTTT. Its translation: CASSPNQGVNTEAFF. The V call is TRBV18, the J call TRBJ1-1, with TRBD1 identical over 7 bases. J was trimmed by 0 bases and V by 2 bases; bases with no gene match: 3. This CDR3 region has 15 residues. Germline CDR1 and CDR2: KGHSH and LQKENI.

The V and J genes are TRBV7-3 and TRBJ2-2, with 8 bases fitting TRBD2. Germline CDR1 and CDR2: SGHTA and FQGTGA. The J segment lost 7 bases and the V segment lost 2 bases, leaving 6 bases of the junction unmatched. This CDR3 spans 15 amino acids. The CDR3 region has the DNA TGTGCCAGCAGCTTAGCCGGGACTAGTGGCGGGGAGCTGTTTTTT. Protein: CASSLAGTSGGELFF. Combining the CDR3 with reference TRBV7-3 and TRBJ2-2 gives the whole variable domain GAGVSQTPSNKVTEKGKYVELRCDPISGHTALYWYRQSLGQGPEFLIYFQGTGAADDSGLPNDRFFAVRPEGSVSTLKIQRTERGDSAVYLCASSLAGTSGGELFFGEGSRLTVL.

The rearrangement joins TRBV6-5 to TRBJ1-6; 8 bases are a match to TRBD1. The CDR3 covers 16 residues. The V and J ends lost 0 bases and 9 bases, in that order; junction bases with no gene match: 7. CDR1 and CDR2 from the germline V gene are MNHEY and SVGAGI. As DNA, the CDR3 is TGTGCCAGCAGTTACTCGTCCGGGACAGGCATTTCACCCCTCCACTTT. Its translation is CASSYSSGTGISPLHF.

This clone was counted once. The V gene is TRBV6-1, the J gene TRBJ1-3; D is uncertain. V dropped 4 bases and J dropped 4 bases, with 11 bases sitting between them. The CDR3 is made up of 14 amino acids. Germline V gene data show CDR1 as MNHNS and CDR2 as SASEGT. CDR3 in DNA: TGTGCCAGCAGTGGGTACCAACAGGGAAACACCATATATTTT. Translating gives CASSGYQQGNTIYF.